This record looks at one T cell receptor (beta chain) sequence and its context. This record comes from a study of technical replicates of blood from a few donors. The CDR3 spans 13 residues. Germline lookup yields CDR1 MNHEY and CDR2 SVGAGI. V trimming: 7 bases; J trimming: 7 bases; junction bases outside the gene matches: 6. TCRdb's table, derived via immunoSEQ multiplex PCR, lists solely in-frame clones and lacks some. Of 74,000 or so clones listed, around 90% were seen once; the top ten hold 0.3% to 0.5%. The receptor was derived from a human donor in good health. Material for sequencing was T cells isolated from PBMCs. V gene TRBV6-5 combines with J gene TRBJ2-2; 7 bases are a match to TRBD1. Here the CDR3 reads CASIQPGGGELFF. The CDR3 region has the DNA TGTGCCAGCATTCAGCCAGGGGGCGGGGAGCTGTTTTTT.